Presented here are 29 T cell receptor beta chains from one specimen sequenced in a study of response to subunit inactivated influenza vaccine. MiXCR, run by TCRdb on the RT-PCR reads, gives a single entry per CDR3 protein. Here the sample spans around 580,000 distinct CDR3 sequences, 14% being singletons. The sample in question was PBMCs from blood, obtained 11 to 12 days after vaccination. These receptors were obtained from a middle-aged man who received an inactivated influenza vaccine.

The V gene is TRBV3-1, the J gene TRBJ1-5; a weak D match, TRBD1 (6 bases). The V and J ends lost 4 bases and 1 base respectively, with 14 bases between them. The CDR3 sequence is 16 residues long. Germline V lookup: CDR1 LGHDT, CDR2 YNNKEL (reference sequence). CDR3 bases: TGTGCCAGCAGCCCGGACAGCACCGGGAGCAATCAGCCCCAGCATTTT. It codes for CASSPDSTGSNQPQHF.

The chain links TRBV3-1 to TRBJ1-1; no definite D call. V was shortened by 4 bases and J by 4 bases, with 10 bases between the two germline ends. Germline CDR1 reads LGHDT; CDR2 reads YNNKEL (reference sequence). This CDR3 is 13 amino acids long. Written as DNA, the CDR3 is TGTGCCAGCAGCCCAGAGGGTACCACTGAAGCTTTCTTT. Protein product: CASSPEGTTEAFF.

The chain couples TRBV6-1 to TRBJ2-3; 7 nucleotides align to TRBD1. Germline CDR1 is MNHNS and CDR2 is SASEGT. The V gene end was trimmed by 5 bases and the J gene end by 1 base; junction bases not matched to a gene: 18. This CDR3 spans 19 amino acids. The CDR3 protein is CASSTISPGQSVRTDTQYF. CDR3 nucleotide sequence: TGTGCCAGCAGTACCATCTCCCCGGGACAGTCGGTTCGCACAGATACGCAGTATTTT.

This clonotype was recorded a few times. The chain employs TRBV20-1 and TRBJ1-5; D is possibly TRBD1 (5 bases). CDR1 is DFQATT and CDR2 is SNEGSKA in the germline V gene (reference sequence). This CDR3 contains 12 residues. V was trimmed by 0 bases and J by 5 bases, leaving 5 bases between them. The CDR3 reads CSAREGHQPQHF. DNA for the CDR3: TGCAGTGCTAGAGAGGGACATCAGCCCCAGCATTTT.

The rearrangement uses TRBV5-1 and TRBJ1-2; TRBD1 matches 11 bases. The J segment lost 2 bases and the V segment lost 3 bases, leaving 3 bases of the junction unmatched. The CDR3 is 15 amino acids. The V gene's germline CDR1 is SGHRS and CDR2 YFSETQ. The CDR3 loop is CASSSDRGRNYGYTF. CDR3 bases: TGCGCCAGCAGCTCGGACAGGGGGCGCAACTATGGCTACACCTTC.

A few counts support this clonotype. The V gene is TRBV9, the J gene TRBJ2-7, with D perhaps TRBD1 (5 bases). V was pared by 0 bases and J by 4 bases, with 14 bases between. Germline CDR1 and CDR2: SGDLS and YYNGEE. The CDR3 length is 15 residues. The CDR3 loop reads CASSVADQGRYEQYF. The CDR3 DNA reads as TGTGCCAGCAGCGTAGCTGACCAGGGTCGGTACGAGCAGTACTTC.

This clonotype showed up many times. The chain is built from TRBV7-2 and TRBJ2-1, with TRBD2 matching over 8 bases. The V segment lost 2 bases and the J segment 7 bases; nucleotides outside the gene matches: 10. The CDR3 contains 16 residues. Germline loops: CDR1 SGHTA, CDR2 FQGNSA. CDR3 sequence reads: CASSLTLGTSGNEQFF. CDR3 nucleotide sequence: TGTGCCAGCAGCTTAACGTTGGGGACTAGTGGTAATGAGCAGTTCTTC.

This clonotype turned up a few times. The chain is built from TRBV20-1 and TRBJ2-3, with 10 bases matching TRBD2. CDR3 length equals 15 residues. Germline assignment: CDR1 DFQATT and CDR2 SNEGSKA (reference sequence). V lost 6 bases, J lost 1 base, and 7 bases stayed unmatched. The CDR3 sequence is CSAVSGRARTDTQYF. CDR3 nucleotide sequence: TGCAGTGCCGTAAGCGGGAGGGCACGCACAGATACGCAGTATTTT.

This sequence joins TRBV23-1 and TRBJ1-5, with 8 bases lining up with TRBD1. TRBV23-1 is assigned to the ORF class and has an uncertain function. The CDR3 is made up of 16 amino acids. With 4 bases clipped from V and 1 base from J, the junction kept 6 bases outside the gene matches. The CDR3, as DNA: TGCGCCAGCAGTCCCCAGGACAGGGACAGCAATCAGCCCCAGCATTTT. This translates into CASSPQDRDSNQPQHF.

This chain links TRBV28 with TRBJ2-3, with D unresolved. In germline, CDR1 is MDHEN, CDR2 SYDVKM. V dropped 3 bases and J dropped 5 bases, with 12 bases sitting between them. The CDR3 totals 14 residues. Here the CDR3 reads CASSFAARGDTQYF. The CDR3 DNA is TGTGCCAGCAGTTTTGCGGCACGCGGAGATACGCAGTATTTT.

This clonotype has just a few counts. This chain joins TRBV30 and TRBJ2-2, with D uncertain. The germline gives CDR1 GTSNPN, CDR2 SVGIG (reference sequence). CDR3 length: 13 amino acids. V lost 0 bases, J lost 7 bases, and 9 bases lay in between. The CDR3 DNA reads as TGTGCCTGGAGTGTGGCGGCTTTCGGGGAGCTGTTTTTT. This encodes CAWSVAAFGELFF.

The chain combines TRBV4-3 with TRBJ2-2, with D maybe TRBD2 (6 bases). CDR1 and CDR2 from the germline V gene are LGHNA and YSLEER. V dropped 1 base and J dropped 4 bases, with 16 bases sitting between them. The CDR3 contains 17 residues. In DNA, the CDR3 is TGCGCCAGCAGCCAAGGCGTGCGGGGCGCGGGCACCGGGGAGCTGTTTTTT. This codes for CASSQGVRGAGTGELFF.

This clonotype was seen a few times. The chain combines TRBV7-8 with TRBJ1-1; 8 bases match TRBD1. CDR3 size: 18 residues. Germline values: CDR1 SGHVS, CDR2 FQNEAQ. V gave up 1 base and J gave up 0 bases; unmatched junction bases: 10. The CDR3 coding sequence is TGTGCCAGCAGCTTAGGTCGACGCAGGGGGCTTATGAACACTGAAGCTTTCTTT. It codes for CASSLGRRRGLMNTEAFF.

This clonotype appeared a few times. The chain couples TRBV24-1 to TRBJ2-1; possibly TRBD2 for D (6 bases). Looked up from germline, CDR1 is KGHDR and CDR2 is SFDVKD. The germline V and J ends were trimmed by 1 base and 3 bases, with 9 bases remaining between them. The CDR3 spans 15 residues. The CDR3 reads CATSDFAGNYNEQFF. The DNA of the CDR3 is TGTGCCACCAGTGATTTTGCGGGAAACTACAATGAGCAGTTCTTC.

The chain recombines TRBV19 with TRBJ1-1; 9 bases line up with TRBD1. Germline CDR1 and CDR2: LNHDA and SQIVND (reference sequence). The CDR3 loop spans 15 amino acids. The ends lost 6 bases at V and 4 bases at J; junction bases unmatched: 9. Written as DNA, the CDR3 is TGTGCCAGTAGCTCAAGGACAGGGGTCTTCACTGAAGCTTTCTTT. This codes for CASSSRTGVFTEAFF.

This clonotype was recorded at least ten times. J is TRBJ2-1 and V is TRBV9; maybe TRBD1 (7 bases). This CDR3 has 15 residues. From germline, CDR1 is SGDLS and CDR2 YYNGEE. The germline V and J ends were trimmed by 0 bases and 5 bases, with 12 bases remaining between them. The CDR3 DNA is TGTGCCAGCAGCGTAGGGTCAGGGGGGAACAATGAGCAGTTCTTC. This gives the protein CASSVGSGGNNEQFF.

This rearrangement joins TRBV4-3 to TRBJ2-3, with D tentatively TRBD2 (5 bases). The CDR3 has 16 amino acids. Germline CDR1 is LGHNA and CDR2 is YSLEER. V gave up 0 bases and J gave up 2 bases, with 12 bases separating them. The CDR3 spells CASSQDFGMFTDTQYF. Written as DNA, the CDR3 is TGCGCCAGCAGCCAAGATTTCGGGATGTTCACAGATACGCAGTATTTT.

V gene TRBV6-1 combines with J gene TRBJ2-7; D not certain. This CDR3 region has 11 residues. V lost 2 bases to trimming and J lost 3 bases, with 2 bases between them. CDR1 MNHNS and CDR2 SASEGT come from the germline V gene. The CDR3 DNA follows: TGTGCCAGCAGTGAACTCTACGAGCAGTACTTC. The encoded protein is CASSELYEQYF.

This clonotype was found a few times. This rearrangement joins TRBV24-1 to TRBJ2-3, with 14 bases fitting TRBD2. Germline V gene data show CDR1 as KGHDR and CDR2 as SFDVKD. CDR3 size: 20 residues. V lost 3 bases and J lost 5; bases outside the gene matches: 15. CDR3 nucleotides: TGTGCCACCAGTGATCCCGGGACAGGAAGGACTAGCGGGGGGAGAGATACGCAGTATTTT. It yields the protein CATSDPGTGRTSGGRDTQYF.

The chain is built from TRBV12-3 or TRBV12-4 and TRBJ1-3; TRBD1 matches at 7 bases. The CDR3 is 16 amino acids. V was pared by 2 bases and J by 0 bases, with 4 bases of the junction left unmatched. The CDR3, as DNA: TGTGCCAGCAGTTTAAGGGGGCAGAGCTCTGGAAACACCATATATTTT. It specifies CASSLRGQSSGNTIYF.

CDR3 amino acids: CASSPRDMNTEAFF. The CDR3 DNA is TGTGCCAGCAGCCCCCGAGACATGAACACTGAAGCTTTCTTT. The chain is built from TRBV7-9 and TRBJ1-1; D unresolved. V was pared by 5 bases and J by 0 bases, with 10 bases between. This CDR3 comprises 14 residues. CDR1 is SEHNR and CDR2 is FQNEAQ in the germline V gene (reference sequence).

The chain joins TRBV20-1 to TRBJ1-3; D ambiguous. Germline V lookup: CDR1 DFQATT, CDR2 SNEGSKA (reference sequence). This CDR3 spans 15 amino acids. V was trimmed by 3 bases and J by 0 bases, leaving 12 bases between them. The CDR3 here is CSARKRELSGNTIYF. In DNA form, the CDR3 reads TGCAGTGCTAGGAAGCGGGAGCTCTCTGGAAACACCATATATTTT.

The chain employs TRBV11-3 and TRBJ2-2; D is uncertain. Deletions cut 5 bases from V and 3 bases from J, with 10 bases between. Germline V CDR1 and CDR2: SGHNT, YENEEA. The CDR3 totals 14 residues. For the CDR3, the DNA is TGTGCCAGCAGCCCAAACGTCCACACCGGGGAGCTGTTTTTT. Its protein product is CASSPNVHTGELFF. The full variable domain, with the rest looked up from reference TRBV11-3 and TRBJ2-2, is EAGVVQSPRYKIIEKKQPVAFWCNPISGHNTLYWYLQNLGQGPELLIRYENEEAVDDSQLPKDRFSAERLKGVDSTLKIQPAELGDSAVYLCASSPNVHTGELFFGEGSRLTVL.

The table lists this clonotype with a few counts. This chain links TRBV5-1 with TRBJ1-1; D gene uncertain. Trimming pared 0 bases from V and 1 base from J, leaving 10 bases between. CDR1 is SGHRS and CDR2 is YFSETQ in the germline V gene. The CDR3 sequence is 15 residues long. CDR3 region: CASSLGAGSNTEAFF. The CDR3 DNA follows: TGCGCCAGCAGCTTGGGGGCGGGATCGAACACTGAAGCTTTCTTT.

The rearrangement uses TRBV5-6 and TRBJ2-1, with D unresolved. Trimming removed 0 bases at V and 2 bases at J, with 9 bases between. The germline V gene encodes CDR1 SGHDT and CDR2 YYEEEE. This CDR3 is 15 amino acids long. This CDR3 is CASSLDPRPYNEQFF. The CDR3 DNA sequence: TGTGCCAGCAGCTTGGATCCCCGACCCTACAATGAGCAGTTCTTC.

There are a few counts of this clonotype. This chain uses TRBV20-1 with TRBJ1-1; a weak D match, TRBD1 (5 bases). CDR1 and CDR2 from the germline V gene are DFQATT and SNEGSKA (reference sequence). V dropped 4 bases and J dropped 11 bases, with 14 bases sitting between them. The CDR3 has 11 residues. This chain's CDR3 is CSAKGVWGAFF. Written as DNA, the CDR3 is TGCAGTGCTAAGGGTGTTTGGGGGGCTTTCTTT.

This clonotype has just a few counts. V usage is TRBV24-1 and J usage is TRBJ2-4; D remains ambiguous. Trimming shortened V by 3 bases and J by 0 bases, and 5 bases separated the two germline ends. Per germline, CDR1 KGHDR and CDR2 SFDVKD. The CDR3 consists of 14 residues. The CDR3 region is CATSDGRAKNIQYF. CDR3 nucleotides: TGTGCCACCAGTGATGGACGAGCCAAAAACATTCAGTACTTC.

This clonotype was observed a handful of times. Here the CDR3 DNA reads TGTGCCAGCAGCCAAGTTGGCACAACTGAAGCTTTCTTT. It is translated as CASSQVGTTEAFF. The V and J genes are TRBV3-1 and TRBJ1-1; D unresolved. Germline values: CDR1 LGHDT, CDR2 YNNKEL (reference sequence). The CDR3 is 13 amino acids. The germline V and J ends were trimmed by 1 base and 5 bases, with 8 bases remaining between them.

The table lists this clonotype with a few counts. J is TRBJ1-2 and V is TRBV12-3 or TRBV12-4, with D possibly TRBD1 on 5 matching bases. V lost 6 bases and J 4 bases, leaving 12 bases between the germline ends. CDR3 length: 13 amino acids. The CDR3 sequence is CASRTGGGYGYTF. The CDR3 DNA sequence: TGTGCCAGCAGAACCGGGGGGGGCTATGGCTACACCTTC.